This is a list of T cell receptor beta chains from one sample in a study of PD-L1 blockade in urothelial cancer. The assay was immunoSEQ multiplex PCR, and TCRdb's table has in-frame clones only and misses some. Here the sample spans roughly 120,000 clones, around 93% being singletons. The material was PBMCs, obtained around atezolizumab (anti-PD-L1) treatment. Every receptor here comes from a man aged 55 to 70 with urothelial cancer. Each CDR3 is given with its conserved first and last residue. A D gene is named only where the DNA matches it firmly. For some rows the clone size is stated as once, few or many, or as a class when expanded; others skip it.

cdr3_aa cdr3_nt j_call clone_size d_call v_call cdr3_length
CASNRAGSDQPQHF TGTGCCAGCAACCGGGCGGGGTCCGATCAGCCCCAGCATTTT TRBJ1-5 - - TRBV7-9 14
CASSDLLAVTDTQYF TGTGCCAGCAGTGATTTACTAGCGGTCACAGATACGCAGTATTTT TRBJ2-3 once TRBD2 TRBV6-1 15
CASSQLTGDTEAFF TGCGCCAGCAGCCAACTAACAGGGGACACTGAAGCTTTCTTT TRBJ1-1 - TRBD1 TRBV4-1 14
CASSHPDRIAGGFDEQFF TGTGCCAGCAGCCATCCCGACCGAATAGCGGGAGGGTTCGATGAGCAGTTCTTC TRBJ2-1 few TRBD2 TRBV14 18
CASSEALILAGPNEQFF TGTGCCAGCAGTGAAGCGCTCATCCTAGCGGGACCCAATGAGCAGTTCTTC TRBJ2-1 - TRBD2 TRBV2 17
CASSTTGAQLYGYTF TGTGCCAGCAGTACCACAGGGGCGCAGCTCTATGGCTACACCTTC TRBJ1-2 - TRBD1 TRBV6-5 15
CASSWNNQRGGLYEQYF TGTGCCAGCAGCTGGAATAATCAGCGGGGGGGGTTGTACGAGCAGTACTTC TRBJ2-7 - TRBD2 TRBV5-6 17
CASSSGGQDSYNEQFF TGTGCCAGCAGCTCCGGTGGACAGGACTCCTACAATGAGCAGTTCTTC TRBJ2-1 - TRBD1 TRBV7-9 16
CASSRKGLYRGPETQYF TGTGCCAGCAGCCGGAAAGGATTGTACAGGGGGCCAGAGACCCAGTACTTC TRBJ2-5 - - TRBV21-1 17
CASSSLRTSGGVGETQYF TGCGCCAGCAGCTCTCTCCGGACTAGCGGGGGGGTAGGAGAGACCCAGTACTTC TRBJ2-5 - TRBD2 TRBV4-1 18
CASSVGGSGASYNEQFF TGTGCCAGCAGCGTTGGGGGGTCGGGCGCCTCCTACAATGAGCAGTTCTTC TRBJ2-1 - - TRBV9 17
CASSVVADYEQYF TGCGCCAGCAGTGTGGTAGCGGACTACGAGCAGTACTTC TRBJ2-7 - - TRBV10-2 13
CASSRDRVFYGYTF TGTGCCAGCAGTAGAGACAGGGTGTTCTATGGCTACACCTTC TRBJ1-2 few TRBD1 TRBV28 14
CASSSRGDYNEQFF TGTGCCAGCAGCTCACGGGGGGACTACAATGAGCAGTTCTTC TRBJ2-1 once TRBD2 TRBV7-9 14
CASRSQGPDIQYF TGTGCCAGCAGATCACAGGGCCCGGACATTCAGTACTTC TRBJ2-4 - - TRBV27 13
CAKARPRQAPGTQYF TGTGCTAAGGCCCGACCTAGGCAAGCCCCTGGGACGCAGTATTTT TRBJ2-3 - - TRBV12-5 15
CSVRNSLQETQYF TGCAGCGTCCGAAACAGCCTCCAAGAGACCCAGTACTTC TRBJ2-5 - - TRBV29-1 13
CASSWGQGNTGELFF TGTGCCAGCAGTTGGGGACAGGGGAACACCGGGGAGCTGTTTTTT TRBJ2-2 - TRBD1 TRBV27 15
CASSLSPGGFYEQYF TGCGCCAGCAGCTTATCCCCCGGCGGGTTCTACGAGCAGTACTTC TRBJ2-7 - - TRBV5-1 15
CASSLEPGGEAFF TGTGCCAGCAGCTTAGAGCCAGGGGGTGAAGCTTTCTTT TRBJ1-1 - TRBD1 TRBV7-9 13
CASTRGSYEQYF TGTGCCAGCACCCGGGGTTCCTACGAGCAGTACTTC TRBJ2-7 - - TRBV6-1 12
CASSARTGSITEAFF TGTGCCAGCAGTGCCAGGACAGGGTCGATCACTGAAGCTTTCTTT TRBJ1-1 - TRBD1 TRBV6-5 15
CASTPSGYGYTF TGTGCCAGCACCCCCTCGGGGTATGGCTACACCTTC TRBJ1-2 - - TRBV6-5 12
CASSENRDREEQYF TGTGCCAGCAGTGAAAACCGGGACAGGGAAGAGCAGTACTTC TRBJ2-7 - TRBD1 TRBV2 14
CASSFGEGTQYF TGTGCCAGCAGTTTTGGGGAGGGTACGCAGTATTTT TRBJ2-3 few TRBD2 TRBV6-5 12